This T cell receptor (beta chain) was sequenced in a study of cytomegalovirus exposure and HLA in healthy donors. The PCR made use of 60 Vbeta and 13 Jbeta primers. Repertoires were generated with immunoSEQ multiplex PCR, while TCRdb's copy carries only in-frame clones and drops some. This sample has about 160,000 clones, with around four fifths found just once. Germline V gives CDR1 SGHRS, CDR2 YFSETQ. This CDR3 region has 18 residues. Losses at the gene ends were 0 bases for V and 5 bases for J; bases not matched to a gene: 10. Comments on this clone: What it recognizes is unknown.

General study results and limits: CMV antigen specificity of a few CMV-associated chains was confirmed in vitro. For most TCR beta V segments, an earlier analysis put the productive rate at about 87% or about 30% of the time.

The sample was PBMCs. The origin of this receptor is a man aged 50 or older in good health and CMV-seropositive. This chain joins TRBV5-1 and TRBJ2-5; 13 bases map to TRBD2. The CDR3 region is CASSLALLAGGPGETQYF. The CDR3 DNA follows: TGCGCCAGCAGCTTGGCCTTACTAGCGGGGGGGCCGGGGGAGACCCAGTACTTC.